This T cell receptor (beta chain) was recovered during a study of blood T cell repertoires in COVID-19. As for the study in general: Italy, Spain and the United States were the sources of the convalescent and acute COVID-19 samples. Sample material is recorded as cDNA or gDNA derived from T cells, B-cell-depleted T cells, or PBMCs.

In the source study's methods: For nucleated cells, counts were estimated from reference gene primer amplification. Assay used: immunoSEQ multiplex PCR; TCRdb lists only in-frame clones, some missing. V and J calls and clone size are those listed in that table; D and trimming were worked out from the DNA. Here the sample spans about 16,000 clones, about nine tenths being singletons. The sample taken for sequencing was peripheral blood. This clonotype was sampled from a human donor in a cohort sampled during active COVID-19.

The CDR3 spells CASSLALGQGSGANVLTF. The CDR3 DNA sequence: TGCGCCAGCAGCTTGGCCCTTGGACAGGGTTCTGGGGCCAACGTCCTGACTTTC. The rearrangement uses TRBV5-1 and TRBJ2-6; TRBD1 aligns across 8 bases. This CDR3 contains 18 residues. Germline-derived CDR1 and CDR2 are SGHRS and YFSETQ. V shed 0 bases, J shed 1 base, and the junction held 6 bases outside the gene matches.